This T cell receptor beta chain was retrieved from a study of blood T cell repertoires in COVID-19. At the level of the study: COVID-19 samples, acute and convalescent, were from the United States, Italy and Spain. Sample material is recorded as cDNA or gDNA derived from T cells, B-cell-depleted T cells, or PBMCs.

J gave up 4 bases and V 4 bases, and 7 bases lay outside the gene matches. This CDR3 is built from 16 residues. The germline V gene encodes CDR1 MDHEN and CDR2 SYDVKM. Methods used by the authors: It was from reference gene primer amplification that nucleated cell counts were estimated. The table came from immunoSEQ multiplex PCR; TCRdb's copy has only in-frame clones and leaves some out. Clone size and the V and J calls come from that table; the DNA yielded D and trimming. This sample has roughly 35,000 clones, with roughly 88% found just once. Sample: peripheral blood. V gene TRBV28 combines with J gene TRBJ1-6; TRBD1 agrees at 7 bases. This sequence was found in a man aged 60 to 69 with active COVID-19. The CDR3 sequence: CASSSYRDSYNSPLHF. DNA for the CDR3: TGTGCCAGCAGTTCCTACCGGGACAGTTATAATTCACCCCTCCACTTT.